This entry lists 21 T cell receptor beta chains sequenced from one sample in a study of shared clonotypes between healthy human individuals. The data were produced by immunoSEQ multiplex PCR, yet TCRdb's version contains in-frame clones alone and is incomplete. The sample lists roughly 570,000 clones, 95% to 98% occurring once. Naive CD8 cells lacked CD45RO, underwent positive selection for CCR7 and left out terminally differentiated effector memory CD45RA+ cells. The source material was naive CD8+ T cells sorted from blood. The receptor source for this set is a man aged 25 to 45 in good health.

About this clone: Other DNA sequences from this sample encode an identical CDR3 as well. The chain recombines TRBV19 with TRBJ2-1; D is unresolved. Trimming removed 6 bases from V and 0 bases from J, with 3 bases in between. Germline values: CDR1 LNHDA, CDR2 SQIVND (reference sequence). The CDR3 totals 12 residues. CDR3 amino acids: CASSYSYNEQFF. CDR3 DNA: TGTGCCAGTAGCTACTCCTACAATGAGCAGTTCTTC. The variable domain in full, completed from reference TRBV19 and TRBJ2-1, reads DGGITQSPKYLFRKEGQNVTLSCEQNLNHDAMYWYRQDPGQGLRLIYYSQIVNDFQKGDIAEGYSVSREKKESFPLTVTSAQKNPTAFYLCASSYSYNEQFFGPGTRLTVL.

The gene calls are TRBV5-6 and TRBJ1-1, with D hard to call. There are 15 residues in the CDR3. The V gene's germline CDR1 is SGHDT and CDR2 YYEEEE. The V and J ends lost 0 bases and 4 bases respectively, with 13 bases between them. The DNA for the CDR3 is TGTGCCAGCAGCTTGGTCGCGGTTGTGGGCACTGAAGCTTTCTTT. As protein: CASSLVAVVGTEAFF.

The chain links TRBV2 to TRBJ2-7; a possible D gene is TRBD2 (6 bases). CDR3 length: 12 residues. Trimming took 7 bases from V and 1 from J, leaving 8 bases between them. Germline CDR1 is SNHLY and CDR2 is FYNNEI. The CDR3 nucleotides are TGTGCCAGCACGGAGGGATCCTACGAGCAGTACTTC. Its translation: CASTEGSYEQYF.

For the CDR3, the DNA is TGCGCCAGCAGCCTGACAGGGGGTCAAGACGTATCGAATGGCTACACCTTC. Residues: CASSLTGGQDVSNGYTF. The chain employs TRBV5-1 and TRBJ1-2, with 9 bases that match TRBD1. This CDR3 has 17 amino acids. Trimming removed 4 bases from V and 6 bases from J; junction bases left unmatched: 16. CDR1 SGHRS and CDR2 YFSETQ come from the germline V gene.

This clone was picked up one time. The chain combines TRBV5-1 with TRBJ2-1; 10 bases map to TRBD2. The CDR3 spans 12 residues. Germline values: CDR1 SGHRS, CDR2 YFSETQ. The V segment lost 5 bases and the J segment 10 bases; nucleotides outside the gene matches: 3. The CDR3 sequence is CASSILAGEQFF. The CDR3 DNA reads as TGCGCCAGCAGTATACTAGCGGGAGAGCAGTTCTTC. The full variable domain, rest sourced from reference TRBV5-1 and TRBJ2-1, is KAGVTQTPRYLIKTRGQQVTLSCSPISGHRSVSWYQQTPGQGLQFLFEYFSETQRNKGNFPGRFSGRQFSNSRSEMNVSTLELGDSALYLCASSILAGEQFFGPGTRLTVL.

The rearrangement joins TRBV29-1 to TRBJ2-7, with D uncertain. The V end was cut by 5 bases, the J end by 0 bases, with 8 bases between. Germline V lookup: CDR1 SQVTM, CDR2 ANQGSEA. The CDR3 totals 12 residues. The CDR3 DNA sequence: TGCAGCGTTCGCCCAAGCTCCTACGAGCAGTACTTC. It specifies CSVRPSSYEQYF.

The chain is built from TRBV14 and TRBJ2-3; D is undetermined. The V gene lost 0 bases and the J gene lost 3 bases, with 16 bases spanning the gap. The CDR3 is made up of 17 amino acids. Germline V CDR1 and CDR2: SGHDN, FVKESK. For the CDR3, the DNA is TGTGCCAGCAGCCAAGATCCAGTTCGTCCCCTAACAGATACGCAGTATTTT. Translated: CASSQDPVRPLTDTQYF.

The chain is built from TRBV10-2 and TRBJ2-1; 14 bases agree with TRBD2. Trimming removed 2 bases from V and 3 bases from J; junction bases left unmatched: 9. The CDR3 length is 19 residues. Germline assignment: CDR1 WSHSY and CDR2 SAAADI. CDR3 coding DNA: TGCGCCAGCAGTGAGCTGGGACTAGCGGGAGTCGGGGACTACAATGAGCAGTTCTTC. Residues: CASSELGLAGVGDYNEQFF.

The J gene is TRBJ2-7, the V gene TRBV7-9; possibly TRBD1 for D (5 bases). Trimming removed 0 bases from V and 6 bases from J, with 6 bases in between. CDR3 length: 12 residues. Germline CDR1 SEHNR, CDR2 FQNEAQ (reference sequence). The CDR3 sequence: CASSLAQGEQYF. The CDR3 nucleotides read TGTGCCAGCAGCTTAGCCCAGGGCGAGCAGTACTTC.

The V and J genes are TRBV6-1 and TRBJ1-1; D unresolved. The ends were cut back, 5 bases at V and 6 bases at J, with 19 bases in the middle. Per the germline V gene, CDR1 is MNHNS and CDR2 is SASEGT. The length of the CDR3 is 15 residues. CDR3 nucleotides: TGTGCCAGCAGTAACCTTACCAGGTCGAGCGCTGAAGCTTTCTTT. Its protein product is CASSNLTRSSAEAFF.

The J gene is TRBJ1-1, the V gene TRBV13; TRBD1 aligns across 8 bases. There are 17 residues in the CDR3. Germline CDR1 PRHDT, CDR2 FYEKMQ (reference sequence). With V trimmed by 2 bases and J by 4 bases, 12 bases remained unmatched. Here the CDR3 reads CASSLKQGGVGSTEAFF. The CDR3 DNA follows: TGTGCCAGCAGCTTAAAACAGGGGGGCGTGGGTTCCACTGAAGCTTTCTTT.

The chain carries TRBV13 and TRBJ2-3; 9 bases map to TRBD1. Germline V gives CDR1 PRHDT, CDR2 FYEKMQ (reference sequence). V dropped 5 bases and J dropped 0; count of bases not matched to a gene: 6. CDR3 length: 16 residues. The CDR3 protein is CASSLGQGTSTDTQYF. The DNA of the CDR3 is TGTGCCAGCAGCCTCGGACAGGGGACTAGCACAGATACGCAGTATTTT.

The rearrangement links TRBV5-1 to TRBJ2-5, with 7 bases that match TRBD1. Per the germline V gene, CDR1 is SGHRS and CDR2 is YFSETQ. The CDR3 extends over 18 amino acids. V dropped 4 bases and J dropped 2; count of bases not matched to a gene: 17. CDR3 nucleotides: TGCGCCAGCAGCGGCGACAGTCGACAGGGTCTCAGGCAAGAGACCCAGTACTTC. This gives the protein CASSGDSRQGLRQETQYF.

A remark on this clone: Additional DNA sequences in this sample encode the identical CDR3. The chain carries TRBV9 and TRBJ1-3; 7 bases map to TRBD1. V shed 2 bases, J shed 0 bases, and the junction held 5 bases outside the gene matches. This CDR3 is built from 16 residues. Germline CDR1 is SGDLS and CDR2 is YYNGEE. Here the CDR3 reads CASSVGDRASGNTIYF. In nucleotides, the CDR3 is TGTGCCAGCAGCGTTGGCGACAGGGCCTCTGGAAACACCATATATTTT.

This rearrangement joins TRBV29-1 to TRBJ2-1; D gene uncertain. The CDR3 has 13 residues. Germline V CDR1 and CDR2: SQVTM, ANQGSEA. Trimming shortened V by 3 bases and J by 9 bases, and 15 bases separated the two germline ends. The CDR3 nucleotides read TGCAGCGTTGACATCAGCCTCTCCAGTGAGCAGTTCTTC. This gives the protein CSVDISLSSEQFF.

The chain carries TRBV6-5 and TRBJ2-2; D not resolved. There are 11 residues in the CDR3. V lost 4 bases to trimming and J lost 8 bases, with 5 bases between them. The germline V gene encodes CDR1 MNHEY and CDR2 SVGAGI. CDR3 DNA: TGTGCCAGCAGTTTCCTAGGGGAGCTGTTTTTT. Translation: CASSFLGELFF.

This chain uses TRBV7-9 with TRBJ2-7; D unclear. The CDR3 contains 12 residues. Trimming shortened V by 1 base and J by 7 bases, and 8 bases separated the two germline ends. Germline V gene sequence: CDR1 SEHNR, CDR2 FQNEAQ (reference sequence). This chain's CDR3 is CASSLGAQEQYF. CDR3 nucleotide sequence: TGTGCCAGCAGCTTAGGGGCACAGGAGCAGTACTTC.

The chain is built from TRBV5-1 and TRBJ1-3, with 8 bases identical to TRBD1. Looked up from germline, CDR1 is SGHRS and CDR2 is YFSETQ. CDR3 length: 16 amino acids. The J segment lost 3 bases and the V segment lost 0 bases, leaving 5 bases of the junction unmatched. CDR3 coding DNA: TGCGCCAGCAGCTTGGATCAGGGGGCAATTGGAAACACCATATATTTT. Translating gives CASSLDQGAIGNTIYF.

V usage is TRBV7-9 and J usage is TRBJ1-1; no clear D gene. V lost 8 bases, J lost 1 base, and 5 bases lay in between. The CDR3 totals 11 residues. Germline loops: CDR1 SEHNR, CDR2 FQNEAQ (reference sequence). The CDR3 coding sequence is TGTGCCAGCGGTGGGAACACTGAAGCTTTCTTT. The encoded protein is CASGGNTEAFF.

The CDR3: CASSEPSGRSADTQYF. The DNA for the CDR3 is TGTGCCAGCAGTGAGCCTAGCGGGAGATCTGCAGATACGCAGTATTTT. The rearrangement links TRBV6-1 to TRBJ2-3, with 10 bases aligning to TRBD2. The CDR3 consists of 16 residues. Germline V CDR1 and CDR2: MNHNS, SASEGT. The trim removed 3 bases at V and 4 bases at J, leaving 7 bases unmatched.

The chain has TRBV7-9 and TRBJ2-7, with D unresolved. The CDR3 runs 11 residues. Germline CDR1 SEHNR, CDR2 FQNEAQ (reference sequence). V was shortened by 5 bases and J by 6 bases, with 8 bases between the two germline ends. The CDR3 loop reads CASSPNSEQYF. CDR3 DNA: TGTGCCAGCAGCCCAAATTCCGAGCAGTACTTC.